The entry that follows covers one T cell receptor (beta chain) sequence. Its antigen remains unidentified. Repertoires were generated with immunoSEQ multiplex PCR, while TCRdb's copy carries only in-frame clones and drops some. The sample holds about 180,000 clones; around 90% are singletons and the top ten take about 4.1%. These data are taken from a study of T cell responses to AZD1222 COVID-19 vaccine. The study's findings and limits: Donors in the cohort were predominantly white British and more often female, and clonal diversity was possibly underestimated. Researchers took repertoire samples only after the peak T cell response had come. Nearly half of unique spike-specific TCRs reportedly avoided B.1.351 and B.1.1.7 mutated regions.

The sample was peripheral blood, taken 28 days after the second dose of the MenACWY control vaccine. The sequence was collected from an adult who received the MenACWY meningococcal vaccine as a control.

In DNA form, the CDR3 reads TGTGCCAGCAGCCCTATGGCCAGGTCCAATTTAGAGCAGTACTTC. Encoded protein: CASSPMARSNLEQYF. The genes are TRBV7-9 and TRBJ2-7, with D uncertain. Germline CDR1 and CDR2: SEHNR and FQNEAQ (reference sequence). The CDR3 is 15 residues long. Trimming stripped 5 bases from V and 7 bases from J, with 21 bases between.